This T cell receptor (beta chain) was captured in a study of OX40 agonist ivuxolimab in advanced cancers. Overall study context: Cancers in dose escalation were hepatocellular, melanoma, renal cell and head and neck. Prior therapy, whether anti-PD-1, anti-PD-L1 or anti-CTLA-4, was allowed, and 40% had some.

Researchers took blood at baseline, on cycle 4 day 1, and on cycle 7 day 1. TCRdb keeps only in-frame clones here, not all; method: immunoSEQ multiplex PCR. The sample holds about 98,000 clones; around nine tenths are singletons and the top ten take over 0.4%. CDR1 is MNHNS, CDR2 SASEGT, per germline. The CDR3 has 15 amino acids. Trimming cost V 5 bases and J 8 bases; bases outside gene matches: 8. The study, taken as a whole, reports: On average, a greater number of expanded clones characterised CD8+ T cells relative to CD4+.

A remark on this clone: Its antigen remains unidentified.

The chain uses TRBV6-1 and TRBJ1-4; 10 positions agree with TRBD1. This TCR was recovered from an adult with an advanced solid tumor such as melanoma, head and neck, liver or kidney cancer. This sample comprised CD4+ or CD8+ T cells sorted from blood, obtained in a trial of the OX40 agonist ivuxolimab. The CDR3 sequence: CASSTRDRGEEKLFF. The CDR3 DNA sequence: TGTGCCAGCAGTACCCGGGACAGGGGTGAAGAAAAACTGTTTTTT.